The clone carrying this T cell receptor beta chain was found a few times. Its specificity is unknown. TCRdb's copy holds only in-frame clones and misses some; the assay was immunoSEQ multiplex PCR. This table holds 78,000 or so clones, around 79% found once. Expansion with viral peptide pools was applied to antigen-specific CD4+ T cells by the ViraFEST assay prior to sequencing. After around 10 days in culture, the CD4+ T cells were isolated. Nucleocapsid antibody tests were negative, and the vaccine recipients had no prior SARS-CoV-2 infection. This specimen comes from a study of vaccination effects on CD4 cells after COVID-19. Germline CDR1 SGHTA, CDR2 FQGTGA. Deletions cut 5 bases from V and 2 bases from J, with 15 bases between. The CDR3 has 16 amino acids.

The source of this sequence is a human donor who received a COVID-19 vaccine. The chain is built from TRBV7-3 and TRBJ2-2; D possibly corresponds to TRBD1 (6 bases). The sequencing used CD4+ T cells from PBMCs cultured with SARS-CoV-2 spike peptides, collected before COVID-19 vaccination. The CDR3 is CASSPQGTINTGELFF. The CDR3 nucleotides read TGTGCCAGCAGCCCCCAAGGGACAATTAACACCGGGGAGCTGTTTTTT. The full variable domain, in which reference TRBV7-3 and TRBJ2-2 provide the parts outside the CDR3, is GAGVSQTPSNKVTEKGKYVELRCDPISGHTALYWYRQSLGQGPEFLIYFQGTGAADDSGLPNDRFFAVRPEGSVSTLKIQRTERGDSAVYLCASSPQGTINTGELFFGEGSRLTVL.